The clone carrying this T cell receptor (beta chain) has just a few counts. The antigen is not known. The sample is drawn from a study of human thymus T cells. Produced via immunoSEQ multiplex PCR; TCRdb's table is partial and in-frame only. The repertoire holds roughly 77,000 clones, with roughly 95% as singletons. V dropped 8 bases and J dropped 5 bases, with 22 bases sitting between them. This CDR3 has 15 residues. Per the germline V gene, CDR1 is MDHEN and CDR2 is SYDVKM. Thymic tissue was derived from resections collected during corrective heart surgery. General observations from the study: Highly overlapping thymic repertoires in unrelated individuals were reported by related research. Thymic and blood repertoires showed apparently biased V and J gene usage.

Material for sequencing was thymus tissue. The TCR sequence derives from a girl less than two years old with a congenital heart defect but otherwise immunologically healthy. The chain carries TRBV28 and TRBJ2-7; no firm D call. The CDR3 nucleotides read TGTGCCAGCTCCCTCGTAGAAGGACGGATCCACGAGCAGTACTTC. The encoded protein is CASSLVEGRIHEQYF.